This TCR beta chain stems from a study of blood T cell repertoires in COVID-19. The CDR3 length is 13 residues. Germline V gene data show CDR1 as MNHEY and CDR2 as SVGEGT. J was trimmed by 4 bases and V by 4 bases; bases with no gene match: 3. Measured with immunoSEQ multiplex PCR; TCRdb has only the in-frame clones, and not every one. The sample has about 190,000 clones, approximately 85% seen once. Only a few counts were recorded for this clone. Seattle researchers signed up patients amid active infection and tracked them longitudinally. The chain combines TRBV6-2 or TRBV6-3 with TRBJ1-1; TRBD1 matches 7 bases. This TCR was sampled from a man older than 75 with COVID-19, enrolled during active disease. Input material: peripheral blood. As DNA, the CDR3 is TGTGCCAGCAGTTCACAGGGGACCACTGAAGCTTTCTTT. Encoded protein: CASSSQGTTEAFF.